These T cell receptor beta chains were read from a single sample in a study of T cell changes during pregnancy in multiple sclerosis. This table comes from immunoSEQ multiplex PCR, and its TCRdb copy is limited to in-frame clones, with some not included. The repertoire consists of some 100,000 clones, with around 92% occurring once and the leading ten covering approximately 0.88%. Material: peripheral blood, obtained before pregnancy. The receptors stem from a female donor with multiple sclerosis, enrolled in a pregnancy study. Each CDR3 is given with its conserved first and last residue. D genes are given only for firm matches. Clone size is stated in some rows and not others, as once, few, many or a class when expanded.

v_gene	j_gene	d_gene	abundance	CDR3nt	CDR3aa
TRBV19	TRBJ2-3	-	-	TGTGCCAGTAGTATACCTCAGGGAGATACGCAGTATTTT	CASSIPQGDTQYF
TRBV5-1	TRBJ1-2	-	-	TGCGCCAGCCTGGTCCTCATGGGGGGGGCCGGATATGGCTACACCTTC	CASLVLMGGAGYGYTF
TRBV27	TRBJ2-7	-	-	TGTGCCAGCACCGCGACGGGGAGCCCCTACGAGCAGTACTTC	CASTATGSPYEQYF
TRBV5-1	TRBJ2-3	TRBD2	-	TGCGCCAGCAGCCCGAGGGGCGGGAGGCCGACAGATACGCAGTATTTT	CASSPRGGRPTDTQYF
TRBV19	TRBJ2-7	TRBD1	-	TGTGCCAGTAGTGTTCAGGGGGCGTCATACGAGCAGTACTTC	CASSVQGASYEQYF
TRBV9	TRBJ2-5	-	-	TGTGCCAGCAGCCTCCGGGGTGCGGGCGGGACCCAGTACTTC	CASSLRGAGGTQYF
TRBV30	TRBJ1-4	-	once	TGTGCCTGGATTACCGACCCTCCCCCGACAGCAACTAATGAAAAACTGTTTTTT	CAWITDPPPTATNEKLFF
TRBV18	TRBJ2-1	TRBD2	-	TGTGCCAGCTCACCGTTGGGGGGGGACCATGAGCAGTTCTTC	CASSPLGGDHEQFF
TRBV6-1	TRBJ1-1	-	-	TGTGCCAGCAGTGTCAGGGAGAACACTGAAGCTTTCTTT	CASSVRENTEAFF
TRBV18	TRBJ2-1	-	-	TGTGCCAGCTCACCAACACAGTCAACTTACAATGAGCAGTTCTTC	CASSPTQSTYNEQFF
TRBV15	TRBJ2-1	TRBD2	-	TGTGCCACCAGCACCGGACTAGCGGGAGGTCTGGGTAATGAGCAGTTCTTC	CATSTGLAGGLGNEQFF
TRBV6-5	TRBJ2-1	-	-	TGTGCCAGCAGACCAGCGGACCTTTCCTACAATGAGCAGTTCTTC	CASRPADLSYNEQFF
TRBV4-3	TRBJ1-1	TRBD1	once	TGCGCCAGCAGCCGAGTAGACAGGGGGAAGACTGAAGCTTTCTTT	CASSRVDRGKTEAFF
TRBV19	TRBJ1-5	TRBD1	-	TGTGCCAGTAGTAAGACAGGGTTTCAGCCCCAGCATTTT	CASSKTGFQPQHF
TRBV29-1	TRBJ2-5	-	-	TGCAGCGTAGGACAGTTCCAAGAGACCCAGTACTTC	CSVGQFQETQYF
TRBV25-1	TRBJ2-7	TRBD1	-	TGTGCCAGCAGTCGGACAGGGGGGACCTACGAGCAGTACTTC	CASSRTGGTYEQYF
TRBV2	TRBJ2-5	-	once	TGTGCCAGCAGCGAGGCCCAAGAGACCCAGTACTTC	CASSEAQETQYF